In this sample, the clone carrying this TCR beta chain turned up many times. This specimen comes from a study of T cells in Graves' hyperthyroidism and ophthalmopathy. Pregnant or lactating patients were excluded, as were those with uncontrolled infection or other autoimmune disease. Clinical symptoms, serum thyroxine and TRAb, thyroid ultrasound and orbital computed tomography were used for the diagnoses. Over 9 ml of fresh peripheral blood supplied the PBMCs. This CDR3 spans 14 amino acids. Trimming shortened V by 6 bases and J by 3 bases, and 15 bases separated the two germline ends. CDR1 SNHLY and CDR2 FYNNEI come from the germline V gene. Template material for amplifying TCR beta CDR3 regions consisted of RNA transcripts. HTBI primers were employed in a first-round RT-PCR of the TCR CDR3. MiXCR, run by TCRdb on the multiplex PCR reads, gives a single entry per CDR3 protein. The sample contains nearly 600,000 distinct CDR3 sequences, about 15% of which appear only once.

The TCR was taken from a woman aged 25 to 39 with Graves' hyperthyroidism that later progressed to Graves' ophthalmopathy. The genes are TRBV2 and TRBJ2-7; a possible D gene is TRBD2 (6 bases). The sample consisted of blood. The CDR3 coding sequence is TGTGCCAGCAGATGGGAGGCTGTCGTCTACGAGCAGTACTTC. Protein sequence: CASRWEAVVYEQYF.